Sequencing of this T cell receptor beta chain was carried out in a study of blood T cell repertoires in COVID-19. Study overall: Sample material is recorded as cDNA or gDNA derived from T cells, B-cell-depleted T cells, or PBMCs.

The CDR3 has 12 residues. The germline CDR1 and CDR2 sequences are SGHTA and FQGNSA. Using immunoSEQ multiplex PCR, the repertoire was profiled, and TCRdb retains in-frame clones only, with some absent. Of 430,000 or so clones in the sample, around nine tenths were seen once. Participants, 18 to 89 years old, spanned fewer than 30 US areas. Grouping used clinical history reported by participants in a survey and questionnaire. Exposed enrollees encountered a COVID-19 case at some point within 2 weeks before study entry. Points on this clone: The junction shows a germline mismatch at one end, possibly a read error.

The sequencing sample was made of PBMCs or T cells enriched from blood (not recorded which). The sequence was obtained from a woman under 30 who had been exposed to COVID-19. The V call is TRBV7-2, the J call TRBJ2-7; TRBD1 agrees at 7 bases. The CDR3 nucleotides are TGTGCCAGCAGCGCCGGGACAGCGCTCCCGGGCTTC. It is translated as CASSAGTALPGF.